What follows are 5 T cell receptor beta chains derived from one specimen sequenced in a study of tissue T cells after allogeneic stem cell transplantation. Time point in this sample: mouse harvest day 7 after allogeneic transplant. Tail vein injection delivered 10^7 T-cell-depleted bone marrow cells and 10^6 splenic CD5+ T cells. Profiled with immunoSEQ multiplex PCR; TCRdb holds only in-frame clones, not every one. The repertoire has more than 10,000 clones, 35% to 45% of them found once; the top ten carry about 1.9%. Sequenced material: skin. These receptors all stem from a female BALB/c mouse given C57BL/6 T cells with graft-versus-host disease after an allogeneic hematopoietic cell transplant.

Concerning this clone: All gene names here are mouse names. The read gets to within 1 residue of the CDR3 end, and the germline J gene fills in the rest. The V gene is TRBV16, the J gene TRBJ2-7; possibly TRBD2 for D (6 bases). V was pared by 6 bases and J by 1 base, with 10 bases between. Germline V gene lookup returns CDR1 SGHSA and CDR2 FRNQAP. CDR3 length equals 13 residues. CDR3 sequence reads: CASRRLGSYEQYF. Partial CDR3 DNA: TGTGCAAGCAGACGGCTGGGGTCCTATGAACAGTAC.

Comments on this clone: All gene names here are mouse names. Sequencing ends 1 residue short of the CDR3 end; the germline J gene provides the rest. The chain joins TRBV3 to TRBJ1-1, with D perhaps TRBD1 (6 bases). V lost 5 bases and J lost 0, with 10 bases in between. The germline V gene encodes CDR1 SNHLY and CDR2 FYNGKV (reference sequence). This CDR3 has 14 residues. The CDR3 is CASSPGTTNTEVFF. The sequenced part of the CDR3 DNA is TGTGCCAGCAGCCCCGGGACAACAAACACAGAAGTCTTC.

About this clone itself: Genes and germline are mouse. The read gets to within 1 residue of the CDR3 end, and the germline J gene fills in the rest. The genes are TRBV3 and TRBJ2-7, with D perhaps TRBD1 (6 bases). The CDR3 covers 14 residues. V was pared by 3 bases and J by 0 bases, with 9 bases between. Germline V CDR1 and CDR2: SNHLY, FYNGKV (reference sequence). The CDR3 here is CASSFGQSSYEQYF. The covered CDR3 bases are TGTGCCAGCAGCTTCGGACAGAGCTCCTATGAACAGTAC.

This clone was detected a few times. The germline and genes are mouse ones. The sequenced fragment ends 1 residue before the CDR3 boundary, so the rest is inferred from the germline J gene. This rearrangement joins TRBV3 to TRBJ2-3; D not resolved. Trimming stripped 5 bases from V and 0 bases from J, with 6 bases between. This CDR3 region has 13 residues. Germline lookup yields CDR1 SNHLY and CDR2 FYNGKV (reference sequence). CDR3 loop: CASSRNSAETLYF. The CDR3 bases that were read are TGTGCCAGCAGCCGAAATAGTGCAGAAACGCTGTAT.

A word on this clone: Genes and germline come from the mouse. The read ends 1 residue shy of where the CDR3 ends; the end is completed using the germline J gene. This chain joins TRBV12-2 and TRBJ2-7, with TRBD2 identical over 7 bases. The CDR3 totals 13 residues. The germline V gene has CDR1 SGHLS and CDR2 HYDKME. V trimming: 0 bases; J trimming: 2 bases; junction bases outside the gene matches: 0. The CDR3 DNA, read in part, is TGTGCCAGCTCTCTCGGGACTGCCTATGAACAGTAC. Translating it yields CASSLGTAYEQY. From start to end, the CDR3 is CASSLGTAYEQYF.